The 19 T cell receptor beta chains in this list originate from one sample, sequenced in a study of shared clonotypes between healthy human individuals. The assay was immunoSEQ multiplex PCR, and TCRdb's table has in-frame clones only and misses some. In the table there are fewer than 600,000 clones, roughly three quarters of which are singletons. Sequencing was done on a sample of PBMCs. These receptor sequences come from a woman aged 40 to 50 in good health. Some clones in this sample may be carry-over from other donors' samples.

J is TRBJ1-2 and V is TRBV28, with D maybe TRBD1 (6 bases). This CDR3 has 13 residues. Germline V gene data show CDR1 as MDHEN and CDR2 as SYDVKM. V was clipped by 3 bases and J by 6 bases, with 11 bases between them. DNA of the CDR3: TGTGCCAGCAGTTTTTGGGGGCTCGATGGCTACACCTTC. Its protein is CASSFWGLDGYTF.

This chain connects TRBV11-2 to TRBJ2-2; D is undetermined. This CDR3 comprises 10 residues. V was shortened by 10 bases and J by 3 bases, with 3 bases between the two germline ends. Per germline, CDR1 SGHAT and CDR2 FQNNGV. The CDR3 protein is CAIHTGELFF. The CDR3 region has the DNA TGTGCCATTCACACCGGGGAGCTGTTTTTT.

V and J are TRBV28 and TRBJ1-4; D may be TRBD1 (6 bases). CDR3 length: 15 amino acids. V shed 7 bases and J shed 3 bases, with 15 bases lying between them. Germline CDR1 is MDHEN and CDR2 is SYDVKM. DNA of the CDR3: TGTGCCAGCATCGGAGGGGGATCATCTAATGAAAAACTGTTTTTT. The encoded protein is CASIGGGSSNEKLFF.

This rearrangement joins TRBV5-4 to TRBJ2-5, with a weak D call TRBD2 (5 bases). The length of the CDR3 is 15 residues. Germline V lookup: CDR1 SGHNT, CDR2 YYREEE (reference sequence). Deletions cut 3 bases from V and 1 base from J, with 13 bases between. The CDR3 protein is CASSSTGDFQETQYF. CDR3 coding DNA: TGTGCCAGCAGCTCAACCGGGGATTTCCAAGAGACCCAGTACTTC.

In the case of this clone: This likely came from a read error, as a far larger clone is one base away. The chain is built from TRBV4-2 and TRBJ2-5; TRBD2 aligns across 13 bases. Unmatched junction bases numbered 10, after V lost 3 bases and J lost 3 bases. The germline V gene encodes CDR1 LGHNA and CDR2 YNFKEQ. CDR3 length: 18 residues. The CDR3 DNA reads as TGTGCCAGCAGCCATGCGGGACTAGCGGGGCTTGGCGAAGAGACCCAGTACTTC. Amino acid sequence: CASSHAGLAGLGEETQYF.

V and J are TRBV28 and TRBJ2-7; no clear D. V lost 5 bases, J lost 6 bases, and 11 bases lay in between. The CDR3 sequence is 12 residues long. Germline CDR1 and CDR2: MDHEN and SYDVKM. The CDR3 region is CASSDLIGEQYF. The CDR3 DNA is TGTGCCAGCAGTGATCTAATTGGCGAGCAGTACTTC.

This sequence joins TRBV18 and TRBJ2-1; D gene ambiguous. CDR3 length: 12 amino acids. Germline CDR1 and CDR2: KGHSH and LQKENI. V dropped 6 bases and J dropped 5 bases, with 8 bases sitting between them. In nucleotides, the CDR3 is TGTGCCAGCTCCGAGTTGAACAATGAGCAGTTCTTC. Amino acids: CASSELNNEQFF.

This clone came up once. V usage is TRBV19 and J usage is TRBJ2-1; 8 bases are a match to TRBD2. Germline CDR1 and CDR2: LNHDA and SQIVND (reference sequence). There are 15 residues in the CDR3. V was clipped by 3 bases and J by 3 bases; unmatched bases: 4. CDR3 sequence: CASSMNSGSYNEQFF. The CDR3 DNA reads as TGTGCCAGTAGTATGAACAGCGGGAGCTACAATGAGCAGTTCTTC.

About this clone: With only one base between it and a far larger clone, this is likely a read error. The V gene is TRBV11-2, the J gene TRBJ2-7, with TRBD1 identical over 7 bases. The CDR3 is 14 residues long. The V segment lost 3 bases and the J segment 3 bases; nucleotides outside the gene matches: 5. Germline CDR1 and CDR2: SGHAT and FQNNGV. The CDR3 loop is CASSFLRGSYEQYF. CDR3 bases: TGTGCCAGCAGCTTCCTCAGGGGGAGCTACGAGCAGTACTTC.

The chain joins TRBV2 to TRBJ2-5; TRBD2 might be the D (6 bases). Germline V lookup: CDR1 SNHLY, CDR2 FYNNEI. This CDR3 region has 17 residues. V lost 0 bases and J lost 4, with 18 bases in between. CDR3 sequence: CASSEALFGGPLETQYF. The CDR3 DNA follows: TGTGCCAGCAGTGAAGCATTGTTTGGAGGGCCATTAGAGACCCAGTACTTC.

This clone was observed a single time. This chain's CDR3 is CATSTRRGSPSYEQYF. Written as DNA, the CDR3 is TGTGCCACCAGCACCCGACGAGGGTCACCTTCCTACGAGCAGTACTTC. This chain joins TRBV15 and TRBJ2-7; possible D gene TRBD2, 5 bases. Looked up from germline, CDR1 is LNHNV and CDR2 is YYDKDF (reference sequence). The ends were cut back, 4 bases at V and 1 base at J, with 17 bases in the middle. The CDR3 has 16 residues.

Comment on this clone: Given a much more abundant clone one base away, this may be a read error. V usage is TRBV4-2 and J usage is TRBJ2-2; 11 positions agree with TRBD2. The CDR3 is 15 amino acids. V was clipped by 5 bases and J by 6 bases; unmatched bases: 5. Germline V gene data show CDR1 as LGHNA and CDR2 as YNFKEQ. For the CDR3, the DNA is TGTGCCAGCAGCAAACTAGCGGGAGAGTCCGGGGAGCTGTTTTTT. It is translated as CASSKLAGESGELFF.

About this clone: Other nucleotide sequences in the sample specify the same CDR3. This sequence joins TRBV6-1 and TRBJ2-7; the match to TRBD2 covers 9 bases. Germline V lookup: CDR1 MNHNS, CDR2 SASEGT. Trimming at V came to 9 bases and at J to 0 bases, leaving 9 bases not matched to a gene. CDR3 length: 15 residues. CDR3 coding DNA: TGTGCCAGTAGACCTCTAGCGGGGAACTCCTACGAGCAGTACTTC. Its protein is CASRPLAGNSYEQYF.

There are many counts of this clone. Other DNA sequences in the sample encode the same CDR3. The genes are TRBV5-6 and TRBJ1-2; 7 bases match TRBD1. Trimming took 4 bases from V and 2 from J; bases not matched to a gene: 5. This CDR3 is built from 14 residues. Germline V gene data show CDR1 as SGHDT and CDR2 as YYEEEE. CDR3 amino acids: CASSRDRENYGYTF. The CDR3 DNA is TGTGCCAGCAGCCGCGACAGGGAGAACTATGGCTACACCTTC.

The V call is TRBV18, the J call TRBJ1-5, with D possibly being TRBD1 (5 bases). Trimming shortened V by 5 bases and J by 1 base, and 12 bases separated the two germline ends. Germline V gives CDR1 KGHSH, CDR2 LQKENI. This CDR3 contains 15 residues. The CDR3 DNA follows: TGTGCCAGCTCATCAATCCGGGACAGCAATCAGCCCCAGCATTTT. It encodes CASSSIRDSNQPQHF.

As regards this clone: A far larger clone differs by one base, so this is likely a read error. V and J are TRBV30 and TRBJ2-5; weak D call: TRBD2 (5 bases). There are 14 residues in the CDR3. Germline V gene data show CDR1 as GTSNPN and CDR2 as SVGIG (reference sequence). The CDR3 DNA sequence: TGTACCTGGAGGAGGCTCCTGTACAAAGAGACCCAGTACTTC. It translates to CTWRRLLYKETQYF.

The chain employs TRBV5-4 and TRBJ2-7; D tentatively fits TRBD1 or TRBD2 (5 bases each). The CDR3 runs 16 residues. CDR1 and CDR2 (germline): SGHNT, YYREEE (reference sequence). V gave up 0 bases and J gave up 3 bases, with 16 bases separating them. CDR3 sequence: CASSLGGAAPFYEQYF. The CDR3 coding sequence is TGTGCCAGCAGCTTGGGAGGGGCGGCGCCCTTCTACGAGCAGTACTTC.

This clone was detected ten times or more. Other DNA variants within this sample encode the same CDR3. The rearrangement joins TRBV6-4 to TRBJ2-1, with 8 bases fitting TRBD2. The CDR3 loop spans 15 amino acids. After removal of 6 bases from V and 1 base from J, the junction contained 5 bases not matched to a gene. CDR1 MRHNA and CDR2 SNTAGT come from the germline V gene. The chain's CDR3 is CASSASGGSYNEQFF. Here the CDR3 DNA reads TGTGCCAGCAGCGCCAGCGGGGGTTCCTACAATGAGCAGTTCTTC.

This clone was observed a single time. The chain uses TRBV5-1 and TRBJ2-7; D is unresolved. This CDR3 spans 13 amino acids. The V gene's germline CDR1 is SGHRS and CDR2 YFSETQ. Trimming pared 2 bases from V and 6 bases from J, leaving 12 bases between. CDR3 coding DNA: TGCGCCAGCAGCTTTGACAAGCTTCGCGAGCAGTACTTC. Residues: CASSFDKLREQYF. The variable domain in full, completed from reference TRBV5-1 and TRBJ2-7, reads KAGVTQTPRYLIKTRGQQVTLSCSPISGHRSVSWYQQTPGQGLQFLFEYFSETQRNKGNFPGRFSGRQFSNSRSEMNVSTLELGDSALYLCASSFDKLREQYFGPGTRLTVT.